One and the same sample provided the 4 T cell receptor beta chains below, sequenced in a study of T-cell reconstitution after alpha-beta-depleted transplantation in children. Unique molecular identifiers were incorporated when the TCRbeta library was constructed. TCRdb independently ran MiXCR on the PCR reads; one entry per CDR3 protein. This table holds about 460,000 distinct CDR3 sequences, roughly an eighth found once. The material sequenced was PBMCs from the stem cell graft donor, taken from the stem cell graft. These receptors all come from a human donor who donated a stem cell graft to a child with combined immunodeficiency.

This clonotype was counted only a few times. V is TRBV11-1 and J is TRBJ2-3; 12 bases agree with TRBD2. Germline V gene sequence: CDR1 SGHAT, CDR2 FQDESV (reference sequence). CDR3 size: 18 residues. V gave up 5 bases and J gave up 4 bases; unmatched junction bases: 13. CDR3 in DNA: TGTGCCAGCAGCCCCCCGGATGGGACTAGCGGGCCTGCAGATACGCAGTATTTT. This sequence encodes CASSPPDGTSGPADTQYF.

This clonotype was detected only a few times. The chain links TRBV6-2 or TRBV6-3 to TRBJ1-1; no firm D call. Germline CDR1 and CDR2: MNHEY and SVGEGT. The ends were cut back, 0 bases at V and 4 bases at J, with 3 bases in the middle. The CDR3 runs 12 residues. CDR3 in DNA: TGTGCCAGCAGTTACTCGACCACTGAAGCTTTCTTT. Its protein is CASSYSTTEAFF.

J is TRBJ2-7 and V is TRBV20-1, with 10 bases that match TRBD1. Germline lookup yields CDR1 DFQATT and CDR2 SNEGSKA (reference sequence). This CDR3 is built from 12 residues. Trimming removed 5 bases from V and 5 bases from J; junction bases left unmatched: 3. The CDR3 coding sequence is TGCAGTGCTCGGGACAGGGGCCACGAGCAGTACTTC. It translates to CSARDRGHEQYF.

The chain has TRBV5-5 and TRBJ1-5; D call uncertain. CDR1 and CDR2 (germline): SGHKS, YYEKEE (reference sequence). The CDR3 runs to 13 residues. V was trimmed by 4 bases and J by 5 bases, leaving 10 bases between them. The CDR3 loop is CASSPDIDQPQHF. The DNA of the CDR3 is TGTGCCAGCAGCCCCGACATCGATCAGCCCCAGCATTTT.